This T cell receptor (beta chain) is drawn from a study of T cells in localized non-small cell lung cancer. Study-level results: Detection in adjacent lung was observed for a median around 55 of the top 100 tumor clones. Of the tissues analyzed, uninvolved adjacent lung showed maximal T cell clonality, greater than tumor. Longer overall survival associated with higher blood T cell density; shorter survival with higher adjacent-lung clonality.

Concerning this clone itself: Antigen specificity is unknown.

This CDR3 spans 16 amino acids. CDR1 is SGHNT and CDR2 is YENEEA in the germline V gene. V gave up 1 base and J gave up 6 bases; unmatched junction bases: 4. Data came from immunoSEQ multiplex PCR; TCRdb stores just in-frame clones and leaves some out. The table records about 6,800 clones, about half of them present only once. The sequencing used lymph node tissue, collected before any cancer treatment. This chain joins TRBV11-3 and TRBJ2-3, with 13 positions matching TRBD2. The clonotype comes from a man aged 40 to 70 with stage I lung adenocarcinoma. CDR3 region: CASSLGLAGGGDTQYF. In nucleotides, the CDR3 is TGTGCCAGCAGCTTAGGACTAGCGGGGGGTGGTGATACGCAGTATTTT.